Listed below are T cell receptor beta chains from one sample, sequenced in a study of cytomegalovirus exposure and HLA in healthy donors. TCRdb's table, derived via immunoSEQ multiplex PCR, lists solely in-frame clones and lacks some. This table holds roughly 160,000 clones, approximately 88% found once. The sequenced sample was PBMCs. These receptors came from a boy younger than 10 in good health and CMV-seronegative. Both conserved end residues are part of each CDR3. A D gene is named only where the DNA matches it firmly. Size is stated for part of the rows, as once, few or many counts, or as a class when the clone is expanded.

d_call,j_call,clone_size,v_call,cdr3_aa,cdr3_nt
NA,TRBJ1-4,NA,TRBV15,CATSRPGDTPTNEKLFF,TGTGCCACCAGCAGACCCGGGGACACCCCAACTAATGAAAAACTGTTTTTT
TRBD2,TRBJ2-3,NA,TRBV7-8,CASSFRLALTDTQYF,TGTGCCAGCAGCTTTCGACTAGCCCTCACAGATACGCAGTATTTT
NA,TRBJ1-2,NA,TRBV30,CAWSVAKNYGYTF,TGTGCCTGGAGTGTCGCGAAGAACTATGGCTACACCTTC
NA,TRBJ2-6,NA,TRBV30,CAGNRGGTSGANVLTF,TGTGCCGGGAACAGGGGCGGGACCTCTGGGGCCAACGTCCTGACTTTC
NA,TRBJ1-2,NA,TRBV6-5,CASSSTRTDPYGYTF,TGTGCCAGCAGTTCTACCAGGACAGACCCCTATGGCTACACCTTC
TRBD1,TRBJ2-5,NA,TRBV29-1,CSVVDRGETQYF,TGCAGCGTTGTAGACAGGGGGGAGACCCAGTACTTC
TRBD1,TRBJ1-2,NA,TRBV5-6,CASSLNRGPSYGYTF,TGTGCCAGCAGCCTTAACAGGGGGCCCAGCTATGGCTACACCTTC
NA,TRBJ2-7,NA,TRBV16,CASSLLDGITYEQYF,TGTGCCAGCAGCCTTCTAGACGGGATAACCTACGAGCAGTACTTC
NA,TRBJ1-6,few,TRBV6-5,CASTPHSNNSPLHF,TGTGCCAGCACCCCCCACAGTAATAATTCACCCCTCCACTTT
NA,TRBJ2-1,NA,TRBV4-3,CASSQAPGINEQFF,TGCGCCAGCAGCCAAGCCCCCGGGATAAATGAGCAGTTCTTC
NA,TRBJ1-1,NA,TRBV18,CASSPGRNTEAFF,TGTGCCAGCTCACCGGGGAGGAACACTGAAGCTTTCTTT
NA,TRBJ1-4,NA,TRBV30,CAWSRRATNEKLFF,TGTGCCTGGAGTCGACGGGCAACTAATGAAAAACTGTTTTTT
NA,TRBJ1-4,NA,TRBV6-6,CASSYATDRNEKLFF,TGTGCCAGCAGTTACGCCACGGACAGAAATGAAAAACTGTTTTTT
NA,TRBJ1-2,NA,TRBV27,CASSFRGAQGYTF,TGTGCCAGCAGTTTCCGGGGGGCCCAAGGCTACACCTTC
TRBD2,TRBJ2-2,NA,TRBV4-2,CASSQRTSVTSNTGELFF,TGTGCCAGCAGCCAGCGTACTAGCGTAACTTCGAACACCGGGGAGCTGTTTTTT
NA,TRBJ1-5,once,TRBV19,CASSSSSQGWQPQHF,TGTGCCAGTAGTTCGTCGTCACAGGGATGGCAGCCCCAGCATTTT
TRBD1,TRBJ2-7,few,TRBV29-1,CSGAGTEAGYEQYF,TGCAGCGGCGCCGGGACAGAAGCTGGCTACGAGCAGTACTTC
NA,TRBJ2-7,NA,TRBV5-1,CASSLTGSNAYEQYF,TGCGCCAGCAGCTTAACCGGGAGCAACGCCTACGAGCAGTACTTC
TRBD1,TRBJ1-1,NA,TRBV6-4,CASSAPGQAFFTEAFF,TGTGCCAGCAGTGCACCGGGACAGGCATTTTTCACTGAAGCTTTCTTT
TRBD2,TRBJ2-1,NA,TRBV28,CATKEGVGGENEQFF,TGTGCCACCAAGGAAGGCGTGGGAGGGGAAAATGAGCAGTTCTTC
NA,TRBJ2-1,NA,TRBV5-4,CAGASPDNEQFF,TGTGCCGGAGCTAGTCCCGACAATGAGCAGTTCTTC
NA,TRBJ1-5,NA,TRBV7-9,CASGGSGNQPQHF,TGTGCCAGCGGGGGCTCGGGCAATCAGCCCCAGCATTTT
TRBD1,TRBJ2-3,few,TRBV5-6,CASRLQGADTQYF,TGTGCCAGCAGGTTACAGGGGGCAGATACGCAGTATTTT
NA,TRBJ2-7,NA,TRBV6-5,CASSSGLTSYEQYF,TGTGCCAGCAGCTCTGGACTAACATCCTACGAGCAGTACTTC
NA,TRBJ1-2,NA,TRBV5-6,CASSLEGVGGYTF,TGTGCCAGCAGCTTGGAAGGGGTTGGAGGCTACACCTTC
TRBD2,TRBJ2-3,NA,TRBV5-1,CASSFSRLAGGENTQYF,TGCGCCAGCAGCTTTTCTCGACTAGCGGGGGGCGAGAATACGCAGTATTTT
TRBD1,TRBJ2-5,NA,TRBV7-9,CASSYDRTGRPAETQYF,TGTGCCAGCAGCTACGACCGGACAGGGCGCCCCGCGGAGACCCAGTACTTC
TRBD2,TRBJ2-5,NA,TRBV28,CASSLAGGEETQYF,TGTGCCAGCAGTTTAGCGGGAGGGGAAGAGACCCAGTACTTC
NA,TRBJ2-3,NA,TRBV14,CASSQELPLGTDTQYF,TGTGCCAGCAGCCAAGAACTACCTTTAGGCACAGATACGCAGTATTTT
TRBD2,TRBJ2-1,NA,TRBV27,CASSSSTSGNNEQFF,TGTGCCAGCAGTTCCTCGACTAGCGGGAACAATGAGCAGTTCTTC
TRBD2,TRBJ2-7,NA,TRBV18,CASSPEAGGGAYEQYF,TGTGCCAGCTCACCTGAGGCGGGGGGAGGGGCCTACGAGCAGTACTTC
NA,TRBJ1-1,NA,TRBV5-8,CASSPQGGGAFF,TGTGCCAGCAGCCCTCAGGGAGGCGGAGCTTTCTTT
NA,TRBJ2-1,NA,TRBV5-5,CASSLPLSSYNEQFF,TGTGCCAGCAGCTTACCCTTGAGCTCCTACAATGAGCAGTTCTTC
NA,TRBJ1-1,NA,TRBV9,CASSVQGNTEAFF,TGTGCCAGCAGCGTACAGGGGAACACTGAAGCTTTCTTT
TRBD1,TRBJ1-2,NA,TRBV18,CASSPISVWDRRRIANYGYTF,TGTGCCAGCTCACCGATCAGTGTCTGGGACAGGAGACGAATAGCTAACTATGGCTACACCTTC
NA,TRBJ1-1,NA,TRBV18,CASSPTGETEAFF,TGTGCCAGCTCACCAACGGGGGAAACTGAAGCTTTCTTT
TRBD2,TRBJ2-7,NA,TRBV5-8,CASSLVAGGYEQYF,TGTGCCAGCAGCTTGGTGGCGGGAGGATACGAGCAGTACTTC
NA,TRBJ2-7,once,TRBV28,CASRDAGREQYF,TGTGCCAGCAGGGACGCGGGGCGCGAGCAGTACTTC
TRBD1,TRBJ1-1,NA,TRBV11-2,CASSLDRYPEAFF,TGTGCCAGCAGCTTGGACAGGTACCCTGAAGCTTTCTTT
TRBD1,TRBJ1-2,NA,TRBV18,CASSPGTGTYGYTF,TGTGCCAGCTCACCCGGGACAGGGACCTATGGCTACACCTTC
NA,TRBJ2-1,NA,TRBV7-9,CASSLTRDSYNEQFF,TGTGCCAGCAGCCTCACCCGGGATTCGTACAATGAGCAGTTCTTC
TRBD1,TRBJ2-7,NA,TRBV6-6,CASSLKGTGSYEQYF,TGTGCCAGCAGTTTAAAGGGGACAGGCTCCTACGAGCAGTACTTC
NA,TRBJ2-2,NA,TRBV7-8,CASSLRPYTGELFF,TGTGCCAGCAGCTTGCGCCCTTACACCGGGGAGCTGTTTTTT
NA,TRBJ2-3,NA,TRBV4-1,CASSQGEPASDTQYF,TGCGCCAGCAGCCAAGGGGAGCCTGCGTCAGATACGCAGTATTTT
NA,TRBJ1-5,once,TRBV7-9,CASSVGGGAQHF,TGTGCCAGCAGCGTGGGGGGGGGAGCCCAGCATTTT
NA,TRBJ2-1,NA,TRBV15,CATSRVASSYNEQFF,TGTGCCACCAGCAGAGTGGCTAGCTCCTACAATGAGCAGTTCTTC
TRBD2,TRBJ2-7,NA,TRBV30,CAWATSKAGGRLEQYF,TGTGCCTGGGCGACCTCCAAGGCGGGAGGGCGGTTAGAGCAGTACTTC
NA,TRBJ1-3,NA,TRBV6-1,CASSEGASGNTIYF,TGTGCCAGCAGTGAAGGGGCTTCTGGAAACACCATATATTTT